This T cell receptor (beta chain) was sequenced during a study of blood T cell repertoires in COVID-19. Whole-study context: Acute and convalescent COVID-19 samples came from the United States, Italy and Spain.

The CDR3 contains 14 residues. CDR1 SQVTM and CDR2 ANQGSEA come from the germline V gene. Trimming left V 3 bases short and J 2 bases short, with 11 bases between. TCRdb's table, derived via immunoSEQ multiplex PCR, lists solely in-frame clones and lacks some. The sample holds under 400,000 clones, approximately 89% seen once. The V call is TRBV29-1, the J call TRBJ2-1; D possibly corresponds to TRBD2 (5 bases). This receptor was obtained from a woman aged 25 to 39 with COVID-19, enrolled during active disease. The specimen sequenced was peripheral blood. This chain's CDR3 is CSVDSGYAYNEQFF. For the CDR3, the DNA is TGCAGCGTTGATTCGGGATACGCCTACAATGAGCAGTTCTTC.